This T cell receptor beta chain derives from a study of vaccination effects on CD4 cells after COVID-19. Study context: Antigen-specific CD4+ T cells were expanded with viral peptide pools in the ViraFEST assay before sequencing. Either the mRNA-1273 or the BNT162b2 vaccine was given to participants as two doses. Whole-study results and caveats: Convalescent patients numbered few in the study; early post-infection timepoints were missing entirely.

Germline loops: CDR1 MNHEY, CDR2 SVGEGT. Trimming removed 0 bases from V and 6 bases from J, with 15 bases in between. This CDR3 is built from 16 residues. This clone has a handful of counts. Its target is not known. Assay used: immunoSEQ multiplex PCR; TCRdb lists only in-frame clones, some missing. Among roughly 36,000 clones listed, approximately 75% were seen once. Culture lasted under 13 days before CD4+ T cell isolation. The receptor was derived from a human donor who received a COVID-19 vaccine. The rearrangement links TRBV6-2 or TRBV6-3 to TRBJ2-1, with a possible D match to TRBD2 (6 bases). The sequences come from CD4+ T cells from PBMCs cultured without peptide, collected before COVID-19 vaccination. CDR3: CASSYSVGGTGNEQFF. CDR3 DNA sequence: TGTGCCAGCAGTTACTCTGTCGGAGGGACCGGCAATGAGCAGTTCTTC.